This T cell receptor beta chain stems from a study of glioma-infiltrating T cells after dendritic cell vaccination. TCRB CDR3 was amplified from 2 ug genomic DNA or less. Profiling relied on immunoSEQ multiplex PCR, and the TCRdb table lists in-frame clones only, not all of them. The profile shows more than 85,000 clones, 90% of them singletons. Sample time point: after dendritic cell vaccination, including at tumor progression/relapse. The starting material was blood, obtained after dendritic cell vaccination. The TCR sequence derives from a human donor with glioblastoma.

Here the CDR3 reads CASGAVPNQPQHF. The CDR3 DNA sequence: TGTGCCAGCGGGGCAGTACCCAATCAGCCCCAGCATTTT. This chain uses TRBV2 with TRBJ1-5, with a possible D match to TRBD1 (5 bases). The CDR3 contains 13 residues. In germline, CDR1 is SNHLY, CDR2 FYNNEI. Trimming left V 8 bases short and J 3 bases short, with 11 bases between.